What follows are 14 T cell receptor beta chains derived from one specimen sequenced in a study of blood T cell repertoires in COVID-19. The data were produced by immunoSEQ multiplex PCR, yet TCRdb's version contains in-frame clones alone and is incomplete. The sample includes tens of thousands of clones, roughly 90% seen only once; the top ten take roughly 1.2%. Sequenced: peripheral blood. The source of these receptors is a man in his sixties with acute or convalescent COVID-19.

There are a few counts of this clone. The rearrangement links TRBV29-1 to TRBJ1-1; maybe TRBD1 (6 bases). Germline V CDR1 and CDR2: SQVTM, ANQGSEA. CDR3 length: 15 residues. Trimming took off 6 bases at V and 0 bases at J, with 17 bases between the two ends. The CDR3 sequence: CSVLGGRDLNTEAFF. The DNA for the CDR3 is TGCAGCGTCTTAGGGGGGAGGGATTTGAACACTGAAGCTTTCTTT.

This rearrangement joins TRBV21-1 to TRBJ2-2; TRBD1 is taken as the D call from the table, unchecked against the DNA. TRBV21-1 is a recognized pseudogene. The CDR3 length is 15 residues. CDR3 region: CASSKVQGNTGELFF. The CDR3 coding sequence is TGTGCCAGCAGCAAAGTTCAGGGAAACACCGGGGAGCTGTTTTTT.

This chain links TRBV4-1 with TRBJ2-1; D not resolved. The germline CDR1 and CDR2 sequences are MGHRA and YSYEKL. The CDR3 is 13 residues long. Trimming left V 3 bases short and J 3 bases short, with 6 bases between. The CDR3 nucleotides are TGCGCCAGCAGCCAGTCTCTCTACAATGAGCAGTTCTTC. The encoded protein is CASSQSLYNEQFF.

This sequence joins TRBV3-1 (or the pseudogene TRBV3-2) and TRBJ2-2; the match to TRBD2 covers 9 bases. This CDR3 has 17 amino acids. Germline values: CDR1 LGHDT, CDR2 YNNKEL (reference sequence). Trimming cost V 4 bases and J 6 bases; bases outside gene matches: 12. The CDR3 bases are TGTGCCAGCAGCCTAGCAAAGGGCGGGGGGGCCGCCGGGGAGCTGTTTTTT. Residues: CASSLAKGGGAAGELFF.

This rearrangement joins TRBV29-1 to TRBJ1-1, with unresolved D. The CDR3 spans 11 residues. V lost 4 bases and J 8 bases, leaving 11 bases between the germline ends. Germline V gene data show CDR1 as SQVTM and CDR2 as ANQGSEA. The CDR3 region has the DNA TGCAGCGTTGGTGAGGTTCAGGAAGCTTTCTTT. This translates into CSVGEVQEAFF. Full variable domain (missing parts from reference TRBV29-1 and TRBJ1-1): SAVISQKPSRDICQRGTSLTIQCQVDSQVTMMFWYRQQPGQSLTLIATANQGSEATYESGFVIDKFPISRPNLTFSTLTVSNMSPEDSSIYLCSVGEVQEAFFGQGTRLTVV.

The chain uses TRBV4-1 and TRBJ2-2; D uncertain. Germline V gene data show CDR1 as MGHRA and CDR2 as YSYEKL. V lost 1 base and J lost 7, with 13 bases in between. This CDR3 spans 15 amino acids. CDR3 DNA sequence: TGCGCCAGCAGCCAAGGTCTAGGAATGGGCGGGGAGCTGTTTTTT. Its protein is CASSQGLGMGGELFF.

The chain uses TRBV6-1 and TRBJ2-7; D may be TRBD1 (6 bases). V lost 1 base, J lost 3 bases, and 13 bases lay in between. This CDR3 has 15 amino acids. Germline assignment: CDR1 MNHNS and CDR2 SASEGT. Here the CDR3 DNA reads TGTGCCAGCAGTGAAGGGCCAGGGGTCGTCTACGAGCAGTACTTC. Translating it yields CASSEGPGVVYEQYF.

V usage is TRBV2 and J usage is TRBJ2-7, with D tentatively TRBD1 (6 bases). This CDR3 has 15 residues. Trimming shortened V by 6 bases and J by 3 bases, and 18 bases separated the two germline ends. Germline V gene sequence: CDR1 SNHLY, CDR2 FYNNEI. CDR3 amino acids: CASRTGTSVIYEQYF. The CDR3, as DNA: TGTGCCAGCAGGACCGGGACATCCGTAATCTACGAGCAGTACTTC. Using reference TRBV2 and TRBJ2-7 for the parts outside the CDR3, the full variable domain is EPEVTQTPSHQVTQMGQEVILRCVPISNHLYFYWYRQILGQKVEFLVSFYNNEISEKSEIFDDQFSVERPDGSNFTLKIRSTKLEDSAMYFCASRTGTSVIYEQYFGPGTRLTVT.

The chain employs TRBV14 and TRBJ1-1; 10 nucleotides match TRBD1. CDR3 length: 17 amino acids. Germline CDR1 and CDR2: SGHDN and FVKESK. Trimming removed 0 bases from V and 0 bases from J; junction bases left unmatched: 4. Here the CDR3 DNA reads TGTGCCAGCAGCCAAGATGGGACAGGGGATATGAACACTGAAGCTTTCTTT. This translates into CASSQDGTGDMNTEAFF.

This chain joins TRBV19 and TRBJ2-4, with 10 positions matching TRBD1. CDR1 and CDR2 from the germline V gene are LNHDA and SQIVND (reference sequence). The CDR3 is made up of 15 amino acids. Trimming removed 4 bases from V and 7 bases from J; junction bases left unmatched: 7. CDR3 sequence reads: CASSTIGTGDNIQYF. The CDR3 bases are TGTGCCAGTAGTACGATCGGGACAGGGGATAACATTCAGTACTTC.

CDR3 residues: CASGRGLAGSLDTQYF. As DNA, the CDR3 is TGTGCTAGTGGCCGAGGACTAGCGGGGAGCCTTGATACGCAGTATTTT. This chain connects TRBV12-5 to TRBJ2-3; 12 nucleotides align to TRBD2. Germline V gene lookup returns CDR1 LGHNT and CDR2 FRNRAP. V lost 6 bases and J lost 6; bases outside the gene matches: 10. This CDR3 has 16 residues.

The chain uses TRBV5-1 and TRBJ1-1, with D unclear. This CDR3 has 15 residues. The V gene lost 3 bases and the J gene lost 4 bases, with 16 bases spanning the gap. CDR1 is SGHRS, CDR2 YFSETQ, per germline. The CDR3 here is CASSYSYDMSTEAFF. CDR3 nucleotides: TGCGCCAGCAGCTACTCTTACGACATGTCCACTGAAGCTTTCTTT.

This chain links TRBV5-1 with TRBJ2-1; TRBD2 agrees at 9 bases. V shed 1 base, J shed 7 bases, and the junction held 6 bases outside the gene matches. The CDR3 runs to 15 residues. Germline CDR1 is SGHRS and CDR2 is YFSETQ. Written as DNA, the CDR3 is TGCGCCAGCAGCTTGCTGGCTAGCGGGACTAATGAGCAGTTCTTC. Its translation is CASSLLASGTNEQFF.

The genes are TRBV19 and TRBJ2-3; D might be TRBD2 (6 bases). The V and J ends lost 6 bases and 1 base respectively, with 14 bases between them. The CDR3 runs 15 residues. Germline V gene lookup returns CDR1 LNHDA and CDR2 SQIVND (reference sequence). CDR3 nucleotide sequence: TGTGCCAGTAGCAAACCGGGACTCGGCACAGATACGCAGTATTTT. It specifies CASSKPGLGTDTQYF.